The clone carrying this T cell receptor (beta chain) was detected a few times. Its matching antigen is unknown. These data come from a study of T cells in Graves' hyperthyroidism and ophthalmopathy. Background on the study: The initial diagnosis was the point when peripheral blood was collected, ahead of any treatment.

Overall study findings and caveats: Most expanded thyroid clonotypes above 0.001 recurred in blood.

Amplification of TCR beta CDR3 regions was performed using RNA transcripts as template. In the first-round RT-PCR of the TCR CDR3, the HTBI primer set was used. TCRdb itself ran the multiplex PCR reads through MiXCR, one entry per CDR3 protein. The repertoire includes hundreds of thousands of distinct CDR3 sequences, about 15% of them detected once, and roughly 33% sits in the top ten. Sequenced input: blood. The receptor comes from a woman aged 25 to 39 with Graves' hyperthyroidism.

CDR3 nucleotide sequence: TGTGCCAGTACCCACTCAGGGGGACTAGGGGGTGCGAATGAGCAGTTCTTC. It codes for CASTHSGGLGGANEQFF. The chain is built from TRBV19 and TRBJ2-1; a weak D match, TRBD2 (8 bases). Germline CDR1 is LNHDA and CDR2 is SQIVND (reference sequence). With 7 bases removed from V and 7 bases from J, the gap between germline ends came to 26 bases. The CDR3 has 17 residues. The variable domain in full, with the rest retrieved from reference TRBV19 and TRBJ2-1, is DGGITQSPKYLFRKEGQNVTLSCEQNLNHDAMYWYRQDPGQGLRLIYYSQIVNDFQKGDIAEGYSVSREKKESFPLTVTSAQKNPTAFYLCASTHSGGLGGANEQFFGPGTRLTVL.